This T cell receptor beta chain was documented in a study of untreated major depressive disorder. Germline assignment: CDR1 SNHLY and CDR2 FYNNEI. The ends were cut back, 6 bases at V and 1 base at J, with 10 bases in the middle. The CDR3 has 13 residues. Clones were read by immunoSEQ multiplex PCR, and TCRdb kept only the in-frame ones, dropping some. The sample yields approximately 20,000 clones, about 83% seen once. Sequenced sample: CD4+ T cells from PBMCs. V is TRBV2 and J is TRBJ2-7, with D possibly matching TRBD2 (6 bases). The receptor's source is a woman in her twenties or thirties in good health. CDR3 sequence reads: CASSGSPSYEQYF. CDR3 DNA sequence: TGTGCCAGCAGCGGGAGTCCGTCCTACGAGCAGTACTTC.